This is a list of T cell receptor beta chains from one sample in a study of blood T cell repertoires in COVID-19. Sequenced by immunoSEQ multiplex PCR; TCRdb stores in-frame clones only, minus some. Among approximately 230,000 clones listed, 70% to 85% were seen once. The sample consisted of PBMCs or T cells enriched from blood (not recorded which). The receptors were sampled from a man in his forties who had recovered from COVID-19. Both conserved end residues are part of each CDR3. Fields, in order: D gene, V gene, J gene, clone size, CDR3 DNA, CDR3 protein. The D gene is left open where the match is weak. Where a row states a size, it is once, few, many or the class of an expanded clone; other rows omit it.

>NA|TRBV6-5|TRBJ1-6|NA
TGTGCCAGCAGTTACTCTTCAGCGGCTAATTCACCCCTCCACTTT
CASSYSSAANSPLHF
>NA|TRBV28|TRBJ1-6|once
TGTGCCTGTAAGGGGCAGGGAATTAATTCACCCCTCCACTTT
CACKGQGINSPLHF
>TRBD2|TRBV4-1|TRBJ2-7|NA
TGCGCCAGCAGCCAAGTGGGAGGGACCCCCGAGCAGTACTTC
CASSQVGGTPEQYF
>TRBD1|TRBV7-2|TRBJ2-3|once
TGTGCCAGCAGCCCCAGACAGGGCCGGCGAGATACGCAGTATTTT
CASSPRQGRRDTQYF
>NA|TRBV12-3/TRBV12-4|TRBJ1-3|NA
TGTGCCAGCAGTTTTGGCGGAAACACCATATATTTT
CASSFGGNTIYF
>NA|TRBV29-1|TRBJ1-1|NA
TGCAGCGCAGCCCTGTCCCGCGGTGAAGCTTTCTTT
CSAALSRGEAFF
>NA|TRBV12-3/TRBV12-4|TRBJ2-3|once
TGTGCCAGCAGGTCGGACATCACAGATACGCAGTATTTT
CASRSDITDTQYF
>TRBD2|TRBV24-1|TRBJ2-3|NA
TGTGCCACCAGTGAGGCCAGCGGGAGGGCCAATGCAGATACGCAGTATTTT
CATSEASGRANADTQYF
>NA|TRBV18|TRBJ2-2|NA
TGTGCCAGCTCACCCACTGGCGGGGAGCTGTTTTTT
CASSPTGGELFF
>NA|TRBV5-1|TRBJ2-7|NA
TGCGCCAGCAGCTTGGGGACAGTCTCCGGGGAGCAGTACTTC
CASSLGTVSGEQYF
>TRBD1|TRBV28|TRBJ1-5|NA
TGTGCCAGCAGTACCCGGACAGGGAGTGGCAATCAGCCCCAGCATTTT
CASSTRTGSGNQPQHF
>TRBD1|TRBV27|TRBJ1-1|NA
TGTGCCAGCAGTCCGAGGGGGCGAGACACTGAAGCTTTCTTT
CASSPRGRDTEAFF
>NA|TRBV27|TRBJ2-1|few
TGTGCCAGCACCAGCGACCGGCTCGCATACAATGAGCAGTTCTTC
CASTSDRLAYNEQFF
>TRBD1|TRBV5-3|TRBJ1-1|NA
TGTGCCAGAAGCTTGGCCGGGACAGGGGGGGACACTGAAGCTTTCTTT
CARSLAGTGGDTEAFF
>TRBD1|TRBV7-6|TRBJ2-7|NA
TGTGCCAGCAGCCCGGACGACAGGGGGCACGAGCAGTACTTC
CASSPDDRGHEQYF
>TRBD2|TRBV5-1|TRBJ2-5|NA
TGCGCCAGCAGCACCCATGGACTAGCGGGGGGGCCTGGTCGTGAGACCCAGTACTTC
CASSTHGLAGGPGRETQYF
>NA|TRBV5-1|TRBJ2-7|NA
TGCGCCAGCAGCCCGGAGGGGCAGTACTACGAGCAGTACTTC
CASSPEGQYYEQYF
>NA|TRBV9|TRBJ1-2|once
TGTGCCAGCAGCGTAGTTGCAGGGCCCTATGGCTACACCTTC
CASSVVAGPYGYTF
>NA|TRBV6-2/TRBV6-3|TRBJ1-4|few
TGTGCCAGCAGTTACGACCGGACAGCTCCTAATGAAAAACTGTTTTTT
CASSYDRTAPNEKLFF
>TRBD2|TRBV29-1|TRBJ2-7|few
TGCAGCGTTGTTACTAGCGGGGGGCCCTACGAGCAGTACTTC
CSVVTSGGPYEQYF
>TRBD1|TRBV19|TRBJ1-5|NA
TGTGCCAGTAATTTCGACAGGGGATATCAGCCCCAGCATTTT
CASNFDRGYQPQHF
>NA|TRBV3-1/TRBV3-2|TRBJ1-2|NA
TGTGCCAGCAGCCTAGATGGGCGGGTCTATGGCTACACCTTC
CASSLDGRVYGYTF
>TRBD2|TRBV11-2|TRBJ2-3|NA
TGTGCCAGCAGCTTCCTAGCGGGGGGCCGGTATTTT
CASSFLAGGRYF
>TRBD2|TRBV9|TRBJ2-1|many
TGTGCCAGCAGCGTCCTTAGCGGGACCTACAATGAGCAGTTCTTC
CASSVLSGTYNEQFF
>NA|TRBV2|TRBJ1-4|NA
TGTGCCAGCAGTGTCGGTGGACAGTTTAATGAAAAACTGTTTTTT
CASSVGGQFNEKLFF
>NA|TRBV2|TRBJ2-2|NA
TGTGCCAGCAGTGAGGGGCAGCTCACCGGGGAGCTGTTTTTT
CASSEGQLTGELFF
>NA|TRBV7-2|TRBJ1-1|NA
TGTGCCAGCAGCTCCCAAATCTCCCCTCCTCGGGCTTTCTTT
CASSSQISPPRAFF
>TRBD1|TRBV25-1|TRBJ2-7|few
TGTGCCAGCAGCGCACAGGGGAACTACTACGAGCAGTACTTC
CASSAQGNYYEQYF
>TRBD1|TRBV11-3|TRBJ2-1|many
TGTGCCAGCAGCTTATTCGGACAGGGGGAGGCCGATGAGCAGTTCTTC
CASSLFGQGEADEQFF
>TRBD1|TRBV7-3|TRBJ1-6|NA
TGTGCCAGCAGCCTACGACAGGGCGGTTCACCCCTCCACTTT
CASSLRQGGSPLHF
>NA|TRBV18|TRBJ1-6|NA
TGTGCCAGCTCACCCGTGACAGATAATTCACCCCTCCACTTT
CASSPVTDNSPLHF
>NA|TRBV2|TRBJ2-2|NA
TGTGCCAGCAGCCGCCGGGCCGGGGAGCTGTTTTTT
CASSRRAGELFF
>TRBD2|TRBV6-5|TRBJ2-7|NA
TGTGCCAGCAGCCCCTCTAGCGGGACTGCCTACGAGCAGTACTTC
CASSPSSGTAYEQYF
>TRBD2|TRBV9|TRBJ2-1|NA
TGTGCCAGCAGCGGAGCGGGGGCCACCTACAATGAGCAGTTCTTC
CASSGAGATYNEQFF
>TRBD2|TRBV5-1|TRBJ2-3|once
TGCGCCAGCAGCTCGGGGCACCTAGCGGGGGGCACAGATACGCAGTATTTT
CASSSGHLAGGTDTQYF
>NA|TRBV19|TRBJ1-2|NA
TGTGCCAGTACCATTGGGGGGGGAAAAGGCTACACCTTC
CASTIGGGKGYTF
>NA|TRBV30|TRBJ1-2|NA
TGTGCCTGGAGGATTAAGGGAGTAAGGGGCTACACCTTC
CAWRIKGVRGYTF
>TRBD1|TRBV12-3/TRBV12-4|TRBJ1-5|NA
TGTGCCAGCAGCTCGGACAGGAATCAGCCCCAGCATTTT
CASSSDRNQPQHF